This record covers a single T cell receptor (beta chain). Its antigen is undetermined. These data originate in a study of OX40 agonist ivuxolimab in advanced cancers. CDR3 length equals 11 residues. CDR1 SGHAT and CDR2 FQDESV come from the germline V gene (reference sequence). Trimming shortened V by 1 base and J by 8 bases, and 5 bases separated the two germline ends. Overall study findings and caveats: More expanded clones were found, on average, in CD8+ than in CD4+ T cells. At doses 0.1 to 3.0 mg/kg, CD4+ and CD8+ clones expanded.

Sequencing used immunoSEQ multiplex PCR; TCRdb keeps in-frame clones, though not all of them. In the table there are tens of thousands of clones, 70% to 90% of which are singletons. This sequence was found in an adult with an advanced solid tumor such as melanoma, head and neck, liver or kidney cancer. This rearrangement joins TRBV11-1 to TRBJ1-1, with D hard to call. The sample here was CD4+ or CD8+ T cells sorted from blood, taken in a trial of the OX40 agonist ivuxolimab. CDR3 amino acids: CASSLGAEAFF. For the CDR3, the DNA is TGTGCCAGCAGCTTAGGGGCAGAAGCTTTCTTT.